The 14 T cell receptor beta chains listed next were all sequenced from one sample in a study of T cells in localized non-small cell lung cancer. Data came from immunoSEQ multiplex PCR; TCRdb stores just in-frame clones and leaves some out. The sample yields around 91,000 clones, about 87% seen once. Source: peripheral blood, taken before any cancer treatment. The origin of the receptors is a man aged 40 to 75 with stage I squamous cell lung carcinoma.

The chain has TRBV7-2 and TRBJ2-5, with TRBD2 as a possible D gene (6 bases). This CDR3 region has 17 residues. Germline CDR1 SGHTA, CDR2 FQGNSA. The V end lost 8 bases, the J end lost 0 bases, and 22 bases lay between the germline ends. The DNA for the CDR3 is TGTGCCAGCTCCACGAGAAGTCGCGGGGCCTACCAAGAGACCCAGTACTTC. Translation gives CASSTRSRGAYQETQYF.

The J gene is TRBJ1-5, the V gene TRBV19, with TRBD1 identical over 7 bases. The junction had 9 bases not matched to a gene; V was cut back by 4 bases and J by 6 bases. This CDR3 has 15 amino acids. Per the germline V gene, CDR1 is LNHDA and CDR2 is SQIVND (reference sequence). CDR3 residues: CASSRRGGAGQPQHF. CDR3 nucleotide sequence: TGTGCCAGTAGTAGACGAGGGGGCGCCGGTCAGCCCCAGCATTTT.

J is TRBJ1-1 and V is TRBV29-1; 7 bases align to TRBD1. The CDR3 has 14 amino acids. Germline V lookup: CDR1 SQVTM, CDR2 ANQGSEA. J was trimmed by 1 base and V by 3 bases; bases with no gene match: 5. CDR3 region: CSVEARTGNTEAFF. The CDR3 DNA reads TGCAGCGTTGAGGCCAGGACAGGGAACACTGAAGCTTTCTTT.

The chain uses TRBV7-9 and TRBJ1-6; TRBD1 matches at 10 bases. Germline trimming cut 4 bases from V and 8 bases from J; bases unmatched to any gene: 5. CDR1 is SEHNR, CDR2 FQNEAQ, per germline (reference sequence). There are 15 residues in the CDR3. CDR3 DNA sequence: TGTGCCAGCAGCTCCCCCGGGACAGGGGATTCACCCCTCCACTTT. This translates into CASSSPGTGDSPLHF.

This chain uses TRBV4-1 with TRBJ2-7, with D uncertain. The V gene lost 0 bases and the J gene lost 12 bases, with 15 bases spanning the gap. CDR3 length equals 13 residues. Per the germline V gene, CDR1 is MGHRA and CDR2 is YSYEKL. The CDR3 nucleotides read TGCGCCAGCAGCCAAGAGGACGGAAAACGGTTGTACTTC. This codes for CASSQEDGKRLYF.

This chain uses TRBV9 with TRBJ1-1; unclear D gene. Germline V gene lookup returns CDR1 SGDLS and CDR2 YYNGEE. Trimming shortened V by 0 bases and J by 0 bases, and 6 bases separated the two germline ends. The CDR3 is 14 residues long. Here the CDR3 reads CASSVEGMNTEAFF. CDR3 nucleotide sequence: TGTGCCAGCAGCGTAGAAGGAATGAACACTGAAGCTTTCTTT.

This chain connects TRBV7-2 to TRBJ2-2, with TRBD2 as a possible D gene (6 bases). The CDR3 length is 15 residues. V lost 3 bases and J lost 0, with 8 bases in between. Germline CDR1 reads SGHTA; CDR2 reads FQGNSA. For the CDR3, the DNA is TGTGCCAGCAGCTTGCGGGATACGAACACCGGGGAGCTGTTTTTT. It translates to CASSLRDTNTGELFF.

The genes are TRBV18 and TRBJ1-2; 7 nucleotides match TRBD1. CDR1 and CDR2 from the germline V gene are KGHSH and LQKENI. The length of the CDR3 is 16 residues. The ends lost 2 bases at V and 4 bases at J; junction bases unmatched: 10. The CDR3 DNA follows: TGTGCCAGCTCACCATTTCACTCGACAGGGCTCTATGGCTACACCTTC. This translates into CASSPFHSTGLYGYTF.

The chain employs TRBV15 and TRBJ1-5; no definite D call. The CDR3 runs 15 residues. The V gene's germline CDR1 is LNHNV and CDR2 YYDKDF (reference sequence). V was cut by 9 bases and J by 0 bases, with 15 bases left in between. CDR3 bases: TGTGCCACGAACCCTAGGCGTAGTAGCAATCAGCCCCAGCATTTT. Protein product: CATNPRRSSNQPQHF.

The chain carries TRBV15 and TRBJ2-5; D might be TRBD2 (5 bases). The V and J ends lost 0 bases and 7 bases respectively, with 15 bases between them. The CDR3 is made up of 15 amino acids. Germline CDR1 is LNHNV and CDR2 is YYDKDF (reference sequence). The CDR3 spells CATSRDLPNRGTQYF. The CDR3 DNA reads TGTGCCACCAGCAGAGATCTCCCAAATCGGGGGACCCAGTACTTC.

The chain uses TRBV7-2 and TRBJ1-4; D is possibly TRBD1 (6 bases). CDR3 length: 18 residues. Germline-derived CDR1 and CDR2 are SGHTA and FQGNSA. The V end lost 1 base, the J end lost 10 bases, and 25 bases lay between the germline ends. DNA for the CDR3: TGTGCCAGCAGCTTAGGGGGGCAGGGGCCCATTGGACTTGGAAAACTGTTTTTT. Its translation: CASSLGGQGPIGLGKLFF.

J is TRBJ2-1 and V is TRBV28; D unclear. Trimming stripped 7 bases from V and 1 base from J, with 14 bases between. The CDR3 totals 15 residues. Germline V lookup: CDR1 MDHEN, CDR2 SYDVKM. This chain's CDR3 is CASTLTRPSYNEQFF. CDR3 DNA sequence: TGTGCCAGCACCCTGACGCGGCCTTCCTACAATGAGCAGTTCTTC. The full variable domain, rest sourced from reference TRBV28 and TRBJ2-1, is DVKVTQSSRYLVKRTGEKVFLECVQDMDHENMFWYRQDPGLGLRLIYFSYDVKMKEKGDIPEGYSVSREKKERFSLILESASTNQTSMYLCASTLTRPSYNEQFFGPGTRLTVL.

The chain uses TRBV6-6 and TRBJ2-4; D is undetermined. V lost 4 bases to trimming and J lost 0 bases, with 10 bases between them. The CDR3 is 15 residues long. CDR1 and CDR2 (germline): MNHNY, SVGAGI (reference sequence). DNA for the CDR3: TGTGCCAGCAGTTCCTCCCTCTCAGCCAAAAACATTCAGTACTTC. Translated, it gives CASSSSLSAKNIQYF.

The V gene is TRBV7-2, the J gene TRBJ1-6; D remains unclear. This CDR3 spans 16 amino acids. Germline V lookup: CDR1 SGHTA, CDR2 FQGNSA. Trimming left V 1 base short and J 7 bases short, with 14 bases between. CDR3 sequence (DNA): TGTGCCAGCAGCTTAGGAGCCCGGGTGCGGAATTCACCCCTCCACTTT. Amino acids: CASSLGARVRNSPLHF.